These 14 T cell receptor beta chains were all obtained from the same sample, sequenced in a study of beta chain features in type 1 diabetes. Antigens of these TCRs are unknown. Every isolated RNA sample was fully reverse transcribed, so sequencing captured expressed TCRB transcripts. The method was immunoSEQ multiplex PCR; TCRdb's version includes in-frame clones alone and lacks a portion of them. The table shows approximately 240,000 clones, with 16% occurring only once. Study observations and caveats: Type 1 diabetes patients showed a moderate but significant shortening of TCRB CDR3s in all four CD4+ subsets.

The sample taken for sequencing was naive CD4+ T cells from blood. The receptors derive from a man in his thirties or forties with type 1 diabetes.

There are a few counts of this clone. The chain joins TRBV29-1 to TRBJ2-3, with D unresolved. The germline V and J ends were trimmed by 3 bases and 4 bases, with 2 bases remaining between them. CDR1 SQVTM and CDR2 ANQGSEA come from the germline V gene. The CDR3 sequence is 10 residues long. CDR3 in amino acids: CSVESDTQYF. DNA of the CDR3: TGCAGCGTTGAGTCAGATACGCAGTATTTT.

The chain carries TRBV2 and TRBJ2-4; no clear D. V dropped 8 bases and J dropped 2 bases, with 10 bases sitting between them. The CDR3 length is 13 residues. The germline gives CDR1 SNHLY, CDR2 FYNNEI. CDR3 sequence reads: CASFRSSKNIQYF. The CDR3 coding sequence is TGTGCCAGCTTTCGGTCGTCCAAAAACATTCAGTACTTC.

This sequence joins TRBV5-1 and TRBJ2-7; D gene ambiguous. Trimming left V 0 bases short and J 2 bases short, with 12 bases between. The CDR3 contains 15 residues. Looked up from germline, CDR1 is SGHRS and CDR2 is YFSETQ. In nucleotides, the CDR3 is TGCGCCAGCAGCTTGGGCCTTCCCGGAACCTACGAGCAGTACTTC. It translates to CASSLGLPGTYEQYF.

This chain joins TRBV25-1 and TRBJ2-7, with D perhaps matching TRBD1 (5 bases). Germline assignment: CDR1 MGHDK and CDR2 SYGVNS. V gave up 4 bases and J gave up 2 bases, with 9 bases separating them. The CDR3 spans 13 residues. CDR3 sequence (DNA): TGTGCCAGCAGTGGCACAGGAACCTACGAGCAGTACTTC. Its translation is CASSGTGTYEQYF.

This clone has more than one count but fewer than ten. The rearrangement joins TRBV29-1 to TRBJ2-2, with D possibly TRBD2 on 6 matching bases. This CDR3 spans 13 amino acids. Trimming removed 5 bases at V and 6 bases at J, with 13 bases between. CDR1 and CDR2 from the germline V gene are SQVTM and ANQGSEA. The CDR3 loop is CSVRGNQAGELFF. Written as DNA, the CDR3 is TGCAGCGTTCGGGGGAACCAGGCCGGGGAGCTGTTTTTT.

The table lists this clone with a few counts. J is TRBJ2-4 and V is TRBV4-1, with 8 bases aligning to TRBD1. The length of the CDR3 is 14 residues. Germline V gene sequence: CDR1 MGHRA, CDR2 YSYEKL. After removal of 4 bases from V and 9 bases from J, the junction contained 8 bases not matched to a gene. The CDR3 reads CASSPGQGLSIQYF. Here the CDR3 DNA reads TGCGCCAGCAGCCCTGGACAGGGCTTAAGCATTCAGTACTTC.

This clone was observed a few times. The chain is built from TRBV29-1 and TRBJ2-1; possibly TRBD1 for D (6 bases). V was shortened by 2 bases and J by 6 bases, with 14 bases between the two germline ends. CDR3 length equals 14 residues. The V gene's germline CDR1 is SQVTM and CDR2 ANQGSEA. This CDR3 is CSVEWQGIRNEQFF. The CDR3 DNA follows: TGCAGCGTTGAATGGCAGGGGATACGCAATGAGCAGTTCTTC.

CDR3 region: CASSEPEYAGQGNEQYF. The CDR3 DNA follows: TGTGCCAGCAGTGAACCGGAGTACGCGGGACAGGGCAACGAGCAGTACTTC. The V call is TRBV25-1, the J call TRBJ2-7; 9 bases align to TRBD1. CDR1 is MGHDK and CDR2 is SYGVNS in the germline V gene. This CDR3 is built from 17 residues. J lost 5 bases, V lost 2 bases, and 13 bases had no gene match.

J is TRBJ2-1 and V is TRBV30; 14 bases line up with TRBD2. The trim removed 2 bases at V and 7 bases at J, leaving 7 bases unmatched. In germline, CDR1 is GTSNPN, CDR2 SVGIG (reference sequence). CDR3 length equals 16 residues. For the CDR3, the DNA is TGTGCCTGGAGTTGGGGGACTAGCGGGAGTAGGAATGAGCAGTTCTTC. This gives the protein CAWSWGTSGSRNEQFF.

This clone has only a few counts. The V call is TRBV29-1, the J call TRBJ2-6; possible D gene TRBD1, 6 bases. CDR1 and CDR2 from the germline V gene are SQVTM and ANQGSEA. V shed 4 bases and J shed 0 bases, with 16 bases lying between them. CDR3 length: 17 amino acids. In DNA form, the CDR3 reads TGCAGCGTTGCCGGCGGACAGAGGAGCTCTGGGGCCAACGTCCTGACTTTC. This codes for CSVAGGQRSSGANVLTF. The complete variable domain, with remaining parts taken from reference TRBV29-1 and TRBJ2-6, reads SAVISQKPSRDICQRGTSLTIQCQVDSQVTMMFWYRQQPGQSLTLIATANQGSEATYESGFVIDKFPISRPNLTFSTLTVSNMSPEDSSIYLCSVAGGQRSSGANVLTFGAGSRLTVL.

The gene calls are TRBV21-1 and TRBJ1-5; TRBD1 is the table's D call, not checked against the DNA. TRBV21-1 is marked as a pseudogene. There are 14 residues in the CDR3. CDR3 region: CASSRGRNNQPQHF. CDR3 DNA sequence: TGTGCCAGCAGCAGGGGCCGGAACAATCAGCCCCAGCATTTT.

The rearrangement uses TRBV9 and TRBJ2-1; TRBD1 matches at 7 bases. The germline V gene encodes CDR1 SGDLS and CDR2 YYNGEE. The V and J ends lost 3 bases and 2 bases, in that order; junction bases with no gene match: 5. The CDR3 runs 15 residues. The CDR3 DNA reads TGTGCCAGCAGCGAGTCCGGGACAGCCTACAATGAGCAGTTCTTC. Its translation is CASSESGTAYNEQFF.

The chain carries TRBV6-5 and TRBJ2-4; TRBD1 aligns across 10 bases. The trim removed 2 bases at V and 7 bases at J, leaving 5 bases unmatched. Germline CDR1 MNHEY, CDR2 SVGAGI. The CDR3 runs to 15 residues. In DNA, the CDR3 is TGTGCCAGCAGTTACAGCGACAGGGGGCTGAACATTCAGTACTTC. It translates to CASSYSDRGLNIQYF.

The chain links TRBV18 to TRBJ1-1; unclear D gene. The CDR3 has 16 residues. CDR1 and CDR2 (germline): KGHSH, LQKENI. Between the trimmed V and J ends, which lost 1 base and 1 base, there was a span of 13 bases. The CDR3 here is CASSPQGISGNTEAFF. DNA of the CDR3: TGTGCCAGCTCACCACAAGGGATTTCAGGGAACACTGAAGCTTTCTTT.